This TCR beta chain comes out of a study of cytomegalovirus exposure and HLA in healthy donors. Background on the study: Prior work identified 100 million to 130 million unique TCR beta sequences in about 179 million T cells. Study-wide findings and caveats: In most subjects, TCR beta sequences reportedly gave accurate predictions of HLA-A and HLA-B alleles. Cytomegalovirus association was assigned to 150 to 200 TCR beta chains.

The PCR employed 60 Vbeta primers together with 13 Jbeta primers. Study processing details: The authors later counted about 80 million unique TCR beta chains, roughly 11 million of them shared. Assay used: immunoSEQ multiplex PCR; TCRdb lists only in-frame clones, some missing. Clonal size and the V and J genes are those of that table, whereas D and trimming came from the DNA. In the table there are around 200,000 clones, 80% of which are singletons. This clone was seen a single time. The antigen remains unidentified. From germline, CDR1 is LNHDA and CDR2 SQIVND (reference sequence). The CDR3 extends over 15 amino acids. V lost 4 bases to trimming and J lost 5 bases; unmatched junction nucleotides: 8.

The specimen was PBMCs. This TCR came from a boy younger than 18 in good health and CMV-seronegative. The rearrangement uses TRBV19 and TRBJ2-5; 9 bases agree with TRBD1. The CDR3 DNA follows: TGTGCCAGTAGTACAAGCCGGACAGGGGTGGAGACCCAGTACTTC. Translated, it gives CASSTSRTGVETQYF.